This T cell receptor (beta chain) was found in a study of monozygotic twins with inflammatory bowel disease. Germline CDR1 DFQATT, CDR2 SNEGSKA (reference sequence). The CDR3 is 15 residues long. TCRdb reprocessed the 5' RACE reads; each CDR3 protein has one entry and no DNA is given. This listing includes roughly 330,000 distinct CDR3 sequences. Whole blood, unsorted for T cells, was the source of total RNA. The sequence derives from a human donor with ulcerative colitis or Crohn's disease, or a healthy co-twin of an affected twin (not recorded which). Sequenced material: blood. The rearrangement links TRBV20-1 to TRBJ2-7; TCRdb picks TRBD2, but there is no DNA to check that call. CDR3 amino acids: CSARGASGPANEQYF.